This T cell receptor beta chain was observed in a study of T-cell reconstitution after alpha-beta-depleted transplantation in children. For TCRbeta, the library was prepared with unique molecular identifiers. TCRdb independently ran MiXCR on the PCR reads; one entry per CDR3 protein. Of about 200,000 distinct CDR3 sequences detected, under 8.5% appear once; the ten largest clones hold about 5.5%. CDR1 SGHTA and CDR2 FQGNSA come from the germline V gene. V shed 0 bases, J shed 5 bases, and the junction held 4 bases outside the gene matches. This CDR3 comprises 15 residues. The input for sequencing was PBMCs, taken before TCRalphabeta/CD19-depleted stem cell transplant. The V call is TRBV7-2, the J call TRBJ2-5; 9 bases map to TRBD2. This TCR derives from a boy aged 2 to 10 with acute lymphoblastic leukemia, due to receive a stem cell transplant. The CDR3 coding sequence is TGTGCCAGCAGCTTAGCTAGCGGGAGAGAGGAGACCCAGTACTTC. The encoded protein is CASSLASGREETQYF.